What follows are 29 T cell receptor beta chains derived from one specimen sequenced in a study of monozygotic twins with inflammatory bowel disease (dated by TCRdb to between 2017 and 2020). The method behind the library was 5' RACE. The data were produced on an Illumina HiSeq 2500. Following TCRdb reprocessing, every CDR3 protein sequence forms one entry, and DNA is not provided. The table for this sample shows 350,000 to 500,000 distinct CDR3 sequences. The top ten hold 2% to 3% of the sample. Sequenced: blood. The receptors derive from a human donor with ulcerative colitis or Crohn's disease, or a healthy co-twin of an affected twin (not recorded which).

This chain uses TRBV25-1 with TRBJ2-1. The length of the CDR3 is 11 residues. Germline V gene sequence: CDR1 MGHDK, CDR2 SYGVNS. CDR3 residues: CASRRNNEQFF. The complete variable domain, with remaining parts taken from reference TRBV25-1 and TRBJ2-1, reads EADIYQTPRYLVIGTGKKITLECSQTMGHDKMYWYQQDPGMELHLIHYSYGVNSTEKGDLSSESTVSRIRTEHFPLTLESARPSHTSQYLCASRRNNEQFFGPGTRLTVL.

The chain couples TRBV6-1 to TRBJ2-1; the TRBD2 assignment by TCRdb is unverifiable without DNA. The CDR3 totals 17 residues. Germline V gene lookup returns CDR1 MNHNS and CDR2 SASEGT. The CDR3 loop reads CASLGLAGPGVYNEQFF.

The V call is TRBV12-3 or TRBV12-4, the J call TRBJ2-3; TCRdb's D call, TRBD2, is unchecked because there is no DNA. CDR3 length: 16 residues. The CDR3: CASSPTKAAATDTQYF.

The rearrangement links TRBV4-2 to TRBJ2-3; no DNA is available, so the TRBD1 call from TCRdb remains unchecked. From germline, CDR1 is LGHNA and CDR2 YNFKEQ. The CDR3 loop spans 18 amino acids. The CDR3 loop reads CASSQDLRRGHLTDTQYF.

The chain couples TRBV20-1 to TRBJ1-4. Germline lookup yields CDR1 DFQATT and CDR2 SNEGSKA (reference sequence). This CDR3 comprises 11 residues. The CDR3 region is CSAKEGEKLFF.

V is TRBV7-9 and J is TRBJ2-7; TCRdb's D call of TRBD1 is untestable without DNA. Germline V gene data show CDR1 as SEHNR and CDR2 as FQNEAQ (reference sequence). The CDR3 covers 15 residues. CDR3 sequence reads: CASSLDPGHTYEQYF. The full variable domain, with the rest looked up from reference TRBV7-9 and TRBJ2-7, is DTGVSQNPRHKITKRGQNVTFRCDPISEHNRLYWYRQTLGQGPEFLTYFQNEAQLEKSRLLSDRFSAERPKGSFSTLEIQRTEQGDSAMYLCASSLDPGHTYEQYFGPGTRLTVT.

The J gene is TRBJ2-1, the V gene TRBV30. Germline CDR1 reads GTSNPN; CDR2 reads SVGIG (reference sequence). The CDR3 has 15 residues. CDR3 sequence reads: CAWSVRSSSYNEQFF.

The chain carries TRBV12-3 or TRBV12-4 and TRBJ2-4; TCRdb selects TRBD1, and the lack of DNA leaves this call unchecked. The CDR3 totals 14 residues. The CDR3 sequence is CASSPRTGGDIQYF.

V usage is TRBV3-1 and J usage is TRBJ2-3; lacking DNA, the TRBD2 call made by TCRdb goes unchecked. CDR1 and CDR2 (germline): LGHDT, YNNKEL (reference sequence). The CDR3 contains 17 residues. CDR3 loop: CASSHGGLVLVPDTQYF.

The rearrangement joins TRBV5-1 to TRBJ2-3; the TCRdb call, TRBD1, lacks DNA for checking. The V gene's germline CDR1 is SGHRS and CDR2 YFSETQ. The CDR3 length is 14 residues. CDR3 sequence: CASSFEPPGTLQYF.

V is TRBV29-1 and J is TRBJ2-3. The V gene's germline CDR1 is SQVTM and CDR2 ANQGSEA. This CDR3 has 12 residues. CDR3: CRVEGLEDTQYF.

The chain uses TRBV27 and TRBJ2-2. This CDR3 has 15 residues. From germline, CDR1 is MNHEY and CDR2 SMNVEV (reference sequence). Here the CDR3 reads CASCLFSIATGELFF.

The chain couples TRBV6-2 or TRBV6-3 to TRBJ2-3. The CDR3 consists of 15 residues. Germline V lookup: CDR1 MNHEY, CDR2 SVGEGT. This CDR3 is CASSYVGLITDTQYF.

The chain joins TRBV18 to TRBJ1-2. The CDR3 consists of 12 residues. Germline values: CDR1 KGHSH, CDR2 LQKENI. The chain's CDR3 is CASSVSGNGYTF.

The CDR3 reads CASSYGTSGKNEQYF. The chain couples TRBV7-2 to TRBJ2-7; the D call of TRBD2 rests on TCRdb alone, since no DNA is present to check it. Germline loops: CDR1 SGHTA, CDR2 FQGNSA. The CDR3 extends over 15 amino acids.

The genes are TRBV9 and TRBJ2-7. This CDR3 has 13 amino acids. In germline, CDR1 is SGDLS, CDR2 YYNGEE. CDR3 sequence: CASSVVPEYEQYF.

The gene calls are TRBV7-2 and TRBJ2-7. This CDR3 comprises 13 residues. Germline lookup yields CDR1 SGHTA and CDR2 FQGNSA. CDR3 loop: CASSVGPAYEQYF.

The chain joins TRBV6-5 to TRBJ2-7; TCRdb proposes TRBD1, but this gene call is untestable without DNA. CDR3 length equals 14 residues. CDR1 and CDR2 from the germline V gene are MNHEY and SVGAGI. CDR3 in amino acids: CASSLAQGRYEQYF.

V gene TRBV6-1 combines with J gene TRBJ2-1; lacking DNA, the TRBD1 call made by TCRdb goes unchecked. The germline gives CDR1 MNHNS, CDR2 SASEGT. The CDR3 loop spans 15 amino acids. CDR3 protein: CASSEWGMLYNEQFF.

The chain carries TRBV6-5 and TRBJ2-2. Germline loops: CDR1 MNHEY, CDR2 SVGAGI. The CDR3 is 12 residues long. This CDR3 is CASSYFAGELFF.

This chain joins TRBV3-1 and TRBJ1-3; the D call of TRBD1 rests on TCRdb alone, since no DNA is present to check it. In germline, CDR1 is LGHDT, CDR2 YNNKEL (reference sequence). The CDR3 contains 14 residues. The CDR3 here is CASSQGASGNTIYF.

The chain employs TRBV7-2 and TRBJ2-1; TCRdb's assignment of TRBD2 cannot be checked, as there is no DNA. CDR1 is SGHTA and CDR2 is FQGNSA in the germline V gene. The CDR3 loop spans 16 amino acids. The CDR3 is CASSPFRAGVVNEQFF. The entire variable domain, with the rest obtained from reference TRBV7-2 and TRBJ2-1, is as follows: GAGVSQSPSNKVTEKGKDVELRCDPISGHTALYWYRQSLGQGLEFLIYFQGNSAPDKSGLPSDRFSAERTGGSVSTLTIQRTQQEDSAVYLCASSPFRAGVVNEQFFGPGTRLTVL.

The CDR3: CASSSTSGGSTDTQYF. This rearrangement joins TRBV19 to TRBJ2-3; TCRdb picks TRBD2, but there is no DNA to check that call. Germline-derived CDR1 and CDR2 are LNHDA and SQIVND (reference sequence). The CDR3 has 16 amino acids.

V gene TRBV6-2 or TRBV6-3 combines with J gene TRBJ2-1; the D call of TRBD2 rests on TCRdb alone, since no DNA is present to check it. Per the germline V gene, CDR1 is MNHEY and CDR2 is SVGEGT. This CDR3 spans 13 amino acids. Here the CDR3 reads CASSHPRVGEQFF.

This chain connects TRBV5-1 to TRBJ1-4; TCRdb's assignment of TRBD1 cannot be checked, as there is no DNA. The CDR3 is 17 residues long. CDR1 and CDR2 (germline): SGHRS, YFSETQ. Here the CDR3 reads CASSLAGASVLNEKLFF.

The V and J genes are TRBV29-1 and TRBJ2-1; TCRdb's D call of TRBD1 is untestable without DNA. Germline V gives CDR1 SQVTM, CDR2 ANQGSEA. The CDR3 sequence is 13 residues long. This chain's CDR3 is CSVSHALNNEQFF.

This chain connects TRBV4-2 to TRBJ2-7; the TCRdb D gene call, TRBD1, has no DNA to confirm it. Germline assignment: CDR1 LGHNA and CDR2 YNFKEQ. CDR3 length: 18 residues. Here the CDR3 reads CASSQDNLRTATPYEQYF.

The V call is TRBV6-1, the J call TRBJ1-6. The CDR3 extends over 15 amino acids. Per the germline V gene, CDR1 is MNHNS and CDR2 is SASEGT. The CDR3 here is CASSEGHNYNSPLHF.

V gene TRBV28 combines with J gene TRBJ2-4. The CDR3 length is 12 residues. Germline V CDR1 and CDR2: MDHEN, SYDVKM. The CDR3 is CASSWDKNIQYF.